These 27 T cell receptor beta chains were sequenced from one sample in a study of T cell responses to AZD1222 COVID-19 vaccine. Libraries were prepared by immunoSEQ multiplex PCR; TCRdb keeps only in-frame clonotypes and omits some of them. The sample records under 150,000 clones, about 90% being singletons. This specimen consisted of peripheral blood, obtained 28 days after the second AZD1222 dose. The receptors come from an adult who received the AZD1222 COVID-19 vaccine.

The CDR3 region has the DNA TGTGCCAGCAGCCTGGACCGGGACAGGGTAGGGTATGAGCAGTTCTTC. Encoded protein: CASSLDRDRVGYEQFF. The genes are TRBV7-9 and TRBJ2-1, with 9 nucleotides matching TRBD1. Germline CDR1 SEHNR, CDR2 FQNEAQ (reference sequence). The CDR3 covers 16 residues. V shed 5 bases and J 8 bases; nucleotides not matched to a gene: 13.

V usage is TRBV21-1 and J usage is TRBJ1-4. TRBV21-1 is assigned pseudogene status. CDR3 length: 13 amino acids. CDR3 DNA: TGTGCCAGGGGAGGGCAGTTTAATGAAAAACTGTTTTTT. Amino acid sequence: CARGGQFNEKLFF.

The chain uses TRBV18 and TRBJ2-1, with D maybe TRBD1 (5 bases). Trimming took 2 bases from V and 0 from J, leaving 8 bases between them. Germline CDR1 is KGHSH and CDR2 is LQKENI. This CDR3 is 15 amino acids long. In DNA form, the CDR3 reads TGTGCCAGCTCACCAGGACAAAGCTCCTACAATGAGCAGTTCTTC. Residues: CASSPGQSSYNEQFF.

The genes are TRBV5-1 and TRBJ1-5; the D gene is possibly TRBD1 (6 bases). V gave up 4 bases and J gave up 7 bases, with 18 bases separating them. The CDR3 totals 15 residues. The germline V gene has CDR1 SGHRS and CDR2 YFSETQ. The DNA of the CDR3 is TGCGCCAGCAGCCTCCGGGACCCAGGGGCCCAGCCCCAGCATTTT. Residues: CASSLRDPGAQPQHF.

The rearrangement links TRBV6-5 to TRBJ1-1; D perhaps matches TRBD1 (5 bases). There are 13 residues in the CDR3. V was cut by 6 bases and J by 1 base, with 9 bases left in between. CDR1 is MNHEY, CDR2 SVGAGI, per germline. CDR3 DNA sequence: TGTGCCAGCAGGGACACCACGAACACTGAAGCTTTCTTT. As protein: CASRDTTNTEAFF.

The chain is built from TRBV30 and TRBJ1-6; 7 bases match TRBD1. Germline CDR1 is GTSNPN and CDR2 is SVGIG (reference sequence). Trimming removed 8 bases from V and 4 bases from J; junction bases left unmatched: 5. The CDR3 covers 13 residues. Written as DNA, the CDR3 is TGTGCCGGACAGACAGGGTATAATTCACCCCTCCACTTT. Translating gives CAGQTGYNSPLHF.

The chain combines TRBV19 with TRBJ1-1; the D gene is possibly TRBD1 (5 bases). Germline CDR1 and CDR2: LNHDA and SQIVND (reference sequence). The CDR3 spans 14 residues. V was shortened by 5 bases and J by 0 bases, with 10 bases between the two germline ends. CDR3 region: CASSGGGVNTEAFF. DNA of the CDR3: TGTGCCAGTAGTGGTGGGGGGGTGAACACTGAAGCTTTCTTT.

The J gene is TRBJ1-5, the V gene TRBV6-5; D is unresolved. Germline loops: CDR1 MNHEY, CDR2 SVGAGI. V lost 6 bases, J lost 2 bases, and 8 bases lay in between. This CDR3 region has 13 residues. The CDR3 reads CASRGQGNQPQHF. DNA for the CDR3: TGTGCCAGCAGAGGGCAGGGCAATCAGCCCCAGCATTTT.

The rearrangement uses TRBV4-2 and TRBJ2-3, with D uncertain. The CDR3 loop spans 14 amino acids. Germline V gene sequence: CDR1 LGHNA, CDR2 YNFKEQ. Between the trimmed V and J ends, which lost 3 bases and 1 base, there was a span of 8 bases. DNA for the CDR3: TGTGCCAGCAGCCAGATCTCCGGCACAGATACGCAGTATTTT. This encodes CASSQISGTDTQYF.

A word on this clone: Its ends do not fully match the called genes, so a read error is possible. This sequence joins TRBV27 and TRBJ2-1; 11 nucleotides agree with TRBD1. CDR1 is MNHEY, CDR2 SMNVEV, per germline (reference sequence). This CDR3 is built from 13 residues. As DNA, the CDR3 is TGTGCCAGCAGTTTATCCAGGGACAGGGGGTTAGTCTTC. It encodes CASSLSRDRGLVF.

The rearrangement uses TRBV30 and TRBJ1-4; D may be TRBD1 (5 bases). Trimming shortened V by 4 bases and J by 3 bases, and 15 bases separated the two germline ends. This CDR3 region has 15 residues. Germline CDR1 reads GTSNPN; CDR2 reads SVGIG (reference sequence). This CDR3 is CAWKGGGTANEKLFF. The CDR3 bases are TGTGCCTGGAAAGGTGGGGGTACGGCTAATGAAAAACTGTTTTTT.

The genes are TRBV7-9 and TRBJ2-3, with D possibly TRBD1 on 6 matching bases. The CDR3 consists of 16 residues. The V gene's germline CDR1 is SEHNR and CDR2 FQNEAQ (reference sequence). V was trimmed by 5 bases and J by 4 bases, leaving 19 bases between them. CDR3 loop: CASSLGAGRQADTQYF. CDR3 bases: TGTGCCAGCAGCCTGGGGGCGGGCCGGCAGGCAGATACGCAGTATTTT.

This sequence joins TRBV10-1 and TRBJ2-5; 10 bases map to TRBD2. The length of the CDR3 is 12 residues. V trimming: 11 bases; J trimming: 4 bases; junction bases outside the gene matches: 4. Germline lookup yields CDR1 WNHNN and CDR2 SYGVQD (reference sequence). The CDR3 here is CAGLAGVETQYF. In DNA form, the CDR3 reads TGCGCCGGTCTAGCGGGAGTAGAGACCCAGTACTTC.

V and J are TRBV2 and TRBJ2-7; TRBD1 is a possible D gene (5 bases). The V gene lost 3 bases and the J gene lost 8 bases, with 14 bases spanning the gap. Looked up from germline, CDR1 is SNHLY and CDR2 is FYNNEI. The CDR3 extends over 13 amino acids. The CDR3 is CASSERQWVQQYF. DNA for the CDR3: TGTGCCAGCAGTGAGAGACAGTGGGTGCAGCAGTACTTC.

This sequence joins TRBV19 and TRBJ1-2; D possibly corresponds to TRBD1 (5 bases). V lost 5 bases and J 8 bases, leaving 15 bases between the germline ends. The CDR3 has 13 residues. Germline V gene sequence: CDR1 LNHDA, CDR2 SQIVND (reference sequence). The CDR3 region has the DNA TGTGCCAGTAGTCCCGAAGTGGGACGAGGCTACACCTTC. Translation: CASSPEVGRGYTF.

This clone was recorded only once. The chain carries TRBV28 and TRBJ1-4, with a weak D call TRBD1 (5 bases). V lost 4 bases to trimming and J lost 5 bases, with 14 bases between them. This CDR3 comprises 15 residues. CDR1 is MDHEN, CDR2 SYDVKM, per germline. The CDR3 here is CASSSPGSMNEKLFF. For the CDR3, the DNA is TGTGCCAGCAGTTCACCAGGGTCGATGAATGAAAAACTGTTTTTT.

The chain couples TRBV14 to TRBJ2-7, with 7 bases aligning to TRBD2. This CDR3 is built from 13 residues. From germline, CDR1 is SGHDN and CDR2 FVKESK. Losses at the gene ends were 4 bases for V and 9 bases for J; bases not matched to a gene: 9. CDR3 protein: CASSPSGGTVQYF. The CDR3 DNA is TGTGCCAGCAGCCCCTCGGGGGGAACTGTGCAGTACTTC.

V gene TRBV28 combines with J gene TRBJ2-7, with 13 positions matching TRBD2. The germline V gene has CDR1 MDHEN and CDR2 SYDVKM. V gave up 6 bases and J gave up 4 bases; unmatched junction bases: 3. This CDR3 has 14 residues. The CDR3, as DNA: TGTGCCAGCAGCCCGGGACTAGCGGGGTACGAGCAGTACTTC. Amino acids: CASSPGLAGYEQYF.

This CDR3 is CASSQRQTDQPQHF. CDR3 nucleotide sequence: TGTGCCAGCAGCCAACGACAGACTGATCAGCCCCAGCATTTT. This chain connects TRBV3-1 (or the pseudogene TRBV3-2) to TRBJ1-5, with D possibly matching TRBD1 (5 bases). V was clipped by 2 bases and J by 5 bases, with 10 bases between them. Germline V gives CDR1 LGHDT, CDR2 YNNKEL (reference sequence). The CDR3 is made up of 14 amino acids.

The CDR3 DNA sequence: TGTGCCAGTAGTATAGGAGCAGGGTGGATGAACACCATATATTTT. Its protein product is CASSIGAGWMNTIYF. The chain combines TRBV19 with TRBJ1-3; D is perhaps TRBD1 (5 bases). Trimming removed 1 base at V and 7 bases at J, with 14 bases between. CDR1 is LNHDA and CDR2 is SQIVND in the germline V gene (reference sequence). The length of the CDR3 is 15 residues.

DNA of the CDR3: TGTGCCAGCAGCTTAGGAACAGCTTTTTACACCGGGGAGCTGTTTTTT. It codes for CASSLGTAFYTGELFF. The chain links TRBV7-2 to TRBJ2-2; D unclear. The CDR3 sequence is 16 residues long. V was cut by 1 base and J by 3 bases, with 12 bases left in between. Germline V CDR1 and CDR2: SGHTA, FQGNSA.

V and J are TRBV28 and TRBJ1-1, with D perhaps matching TRBD1 (5 bases). The CDR3 consists of 16 residues. Germline loops: CDR1 MDHEN, CDR2 SYDVKM. V was pared by 1 base and J by 3 bases, with 15 bases between. In nucleotides, the CDR3 is TGTGCCAGCAGTTTATACCGGGGCAGCTCCTACACTGAAGCTTTCTTT. Translated: CASSLYRGSSYTEAFF.

The CDR3 coding sequence is TGTGCCAGCAGCCAACGAAGACAGGGGGCAGGGGAAAAACTGTTTTTT. The encoded protein is CASSQRRQGAGEKLFF. The chain couples TRBV3-1 (or the pseudogene TRBV3-2) to TRBJ1-4; 10 nucleotides align to TRBD1. This CDR3 is built from 16 residues. With V trimmed by 2 bases and J by 8 bases, 8 bases remained unmatched. Germline CDR1 reads LGHDT; CDR2 reads YNNKEL (reference sequence).

The chain uses TRBV6-5 and TRBJ1-2, with D maybe TRBD1 (5 bases). This CDR3 has 14 residues. CDR1 MNHEY and CDR2 SVGAGI come from the germline V gene. Trimming took off 6 bases at V and 6 bases at J, with 17 bases between the two ends. DNA of the CDR3: TGTGCCAGCAGCTATCCCGGGGCAGGGAATGGCTACACCTTC. It encodes CASSYPGAGNGYTF.

J is TRBJ2-5 and V is TRBV7-8; 7 bases are shared with TRBD2. The CDR3 sequence is 14 residues long. V trimming: 1 base; J trimming: 9 bases; junction bases outside the gene matches: 8. CDR1 and CDR2 (germline): SGHVS, FQNEAQ. The CDR3 is CASSLVGPREAQYF. In nucleotides, the CDR3 is TGTGCCAGCAGCTTAGTCGGGCCCCGGGAGGCCCAGTACTTC.

This rearrangement joins TRBV3-1 (or the pseudogene TRBV3-2) to TRBJ1-6, with TRBD1 identical over 10 bases. Trimming at V came to 3 bases and at J to 11 bases, leaving 4 bases not matched to a gene. This CDR3 comprises 14 residues. Germline CDR1 and CDR2: LGHDT and YNNKEL (reference sequence). This chain's CDR3 is CASSHPGQGAPLHF. DNA of the CDR3: TGTGCCAGCAGCCACCCAGGACAGGGGGCACCCCTCCACTTT.

The chain links TRBV7-9 to TRBJ2-1; D may be TRBD2 (5 bases). The V end was cut by 6 bases, the J end by 6 bases, with 18 bases between. From germline, CDR1 is SEHNR and CDR2 FQNEAQ (reference sequence). There are 15 residues in the CDR3. The CDR3 loop reads CASRGGFQRSNEQFF. In DNA form, the CDR3 reads TGTGCCAGCAGAGGCGGGTTCCAGCGGTCCAATGAGCAGTTCTTC.